Each of the 10 T cell receptor beta chains below was sequenced from the same sample in a study of metastatic and nonmetastatic thyroid tumors. TCRdb re-clonotyped the PCR reads through MiXCR. Of nearly 15,000 clones in the sample, roughly 20% are singletons; the top ten hold about 13%. All patients were untreated before thyroid surgery. The specimen sequenced was blood. The origin of the receptors is a female donor with papillary thyroid cancer or a benign thyroid nodule (not recorded which). Some clones in this sample may be carry-over from other donors' samples.

This clone is medium-sized within its sample. CDR3 sequence (DNA): TGTGCCAGCAGTGAATCGGCCGGACGGGGCTACACCTTC. Its translation is CASSESAGRGYTF. V and J are TRBV25-1 and TRBJ1-2; D gene uncertain. CDR3 length equals 13 residues. Germline CDR1 reads MGHDK; CDR2 reads SYGVNS. The V and J ends lost 1 base and 8 bases respectively, with 11 bases between them.

The J gene is TRBJ2-2, the V gene TRBV6-4; 8 bases match TRBD2. The V gene's germline CDR1 is MRHNA and CDR2 SNTAGT. Trimming at V came to 2 bases and at J to 4 bases, leaving 6 bases not matched to a gene. The CDR3 consists of 16 residues. The CDR3 reads CASSDGAGGPTGELFF. The CDR3 nucleotides read TGTGCCAGCAGTGACGGGGCGGGAGGACCCACCGGGGAGCTGTTTTTT.

As for this clone: One end of the junction is discordant with germline, which a read error may explain. The chain has TRBV20-1 and TRBJ2-1, with 13 bases identical to TRBD2. This CDR3 contains 15 residues. Germline CDR1 is DFQATT and CDR2 is SNEGSKA (reference sequence). The CDR3 DNA follows: TGCAGTGCTGCTGCCCGACTAGCGGGAGGCAATGAGCAGTTCTTT. This gives the protein CSAAARLAGGNEQFF.

This chain connects TRBV30 to TRBJ2-3, with D perhaps matching TRBD1 or TRBD2 (5 bases each). With 0 bases removed from V and 5 bases from J, the gap between germline ends came to 9 bases. Germline V lookup: CDR1 GTSNPN, CDR2 SVGIG (reference sequence). The CDR3 totals 13 residues. CDR3 loop: CAWSVWGRDTQYF. In nucleotides, the CDR3 is TGTGCCTGGAGTGTTTGGGGGAGAGATACGCAGTATTTT. Full variable domain (missing parts from reference TRBV30 and TRBJ2-3): SQTIHQWPATLVQPVGSPLSLECTVEGTSNPNLYWYRQAAGRGLQLLFYSVGIGQISSEVPQNLSASRPQDRQFILSSKKLLLSDSGFYLCAWSVWGRDTQYFGPGTRLTVL.

This clone has at least ten counts. The chain links TRBV7-9 to TRBJ2-3; no definite D call. The V end was cut by 3 bases, the J end by 4 bases, with 11 bases between. In germline, CDR1 is SEHNR, CDR2 FQNEAQ (reference sequence). The CDR3 totals 14 residues. CDR3: CASSLADRADTQYF. CDR3 bases: TGTGCCAGCAGCTTGGCGGATAGGGCAGATACGCAGTATTTT.

This sequence joins TRBV4-3 and TRBJ2-3; D uncertain. The germline V gene has CDR1 LGHNA and CDR2 YSLEER. The CDR3 is made up of 13 amino acids. V was shortened by 5 bases and J by 5 bases, with 11 bases between the two germline ends. The CDR3: CASSVRLRDTQYF. Here the CDR3 DNA reads TGCGCCAGCAGCGTAAGATTGAGAGATACGCAGTATTTT.

This clone rates as medium-sized (0.01 to 0.1%). One junction end does not reproduce the germline sequence, and a read error may be involved. V is TRBV7-9 and J is TRBJ1-5; possible D gene TRBD1, 6 bases. Germline CDR1 is SEHNR and CDR2 is FQNEAQ (reference sequence). The CDR3 consists of 11 residues. CDR3 region: CASSYRTVSGF. CDR3 DNA sequence: TGTGCCAGCAGTTACAGGACAGTAAGCGGTTTT.

This clone was seen ten or more times. This sequence joins TRBV29-1 and TRBJ2-1; possibly TRBD2 for D (6 bases). Germline V gives CDR1 SQVTM, CDR2 ANQGSEA. This CDR3 spans 15 amino acids. The ends were cut back, 1 base at V and 2 bases at J, with 12 bases in the middle. In DNA form, the CDR3 reads TGCAGCGTTGAAGGGGCTAGCGCGGCCTACAATGAGCAGTTCTTC. Translated, it gives CSVEGASAAYNEQFF.

By frequency in the sample, this clone is medium-sized. J is TRBJ2-3 and V is TRBV2; D is perhaps TRBD1 or TRBD2 (5 bases each). Trimming left V 3 bases short and J 4 bases short, with 5 bases between. The CDR3 totals 12 residues. Germline V gene lookup returns CDR1 SNHLY and CDR2 FYNNEI. The CDR3 region has the DNA TGTGCCAGCAGTGAGGGACCAGATACGCAGTATTTT. This sequence encodes CASSEGPDTQYF.

This clone rates as medium-sized. The J gene is TRBJ2-6, the V gene TRBV2; 10 positions agree with TRBD2. In germline, CDR1 is SNHLY, CDR2 FYNNEI. This CDR3 comprises 15 residues. Germline trimming cut 8 bases from V and 4 bases from J; bases unmatched to any gene: 5. The CDR3 here is CASEGLASGANVLTF. DNA of the CDR3: TGTGCCAGCGAGGGACTAGCGTCAGGGGCCAACGTCCTGACTTTC. The entire variable domain, with the rest obtained from reference TRBV2 and TRBJ2-6, is as follows: EPEVTQTPSHQVTQMGQEVILRCVPISNHLYFYWYRQILGQKVEFLVSFYNNEISEKSEIFDDQFSVERPDGSNFTLKIRSTKLEDSAMYFCASEGLASGANVLTFGAGSRLTVL.